This T cell receptor (beta chain) was retrieved from a study of blood T cell repertoires in COVID-19. This clone was seen once. The method was immunoSEQ multiplex PCR; TCRdb's version includes in-frame clones alone and lacks a portion of them. This sample carries over 200,000 clones, more than 80% of them seen once, and the ten largest clones take around 1.3%. Germline CDR1 is MDHEN and CDR2 is SYDVKM. The germline V and J ends were trimmed by 2 bases and 2 bases, with 7 bases remaining between them. CDR3 size: 13 residues. The sequenced material came from peripheral blood. This sequence was found in a woman in her thirties with COVID-19, enrolled during active disease. The chain uses TRBV28 and TRBJ2-7; no reliable D call. The DNA for the CDR3 is TGTGCCAGCAGTTTACAGGCAACCTACGAGCAGTACTTC. As protein: CASSLQATYEQYF.